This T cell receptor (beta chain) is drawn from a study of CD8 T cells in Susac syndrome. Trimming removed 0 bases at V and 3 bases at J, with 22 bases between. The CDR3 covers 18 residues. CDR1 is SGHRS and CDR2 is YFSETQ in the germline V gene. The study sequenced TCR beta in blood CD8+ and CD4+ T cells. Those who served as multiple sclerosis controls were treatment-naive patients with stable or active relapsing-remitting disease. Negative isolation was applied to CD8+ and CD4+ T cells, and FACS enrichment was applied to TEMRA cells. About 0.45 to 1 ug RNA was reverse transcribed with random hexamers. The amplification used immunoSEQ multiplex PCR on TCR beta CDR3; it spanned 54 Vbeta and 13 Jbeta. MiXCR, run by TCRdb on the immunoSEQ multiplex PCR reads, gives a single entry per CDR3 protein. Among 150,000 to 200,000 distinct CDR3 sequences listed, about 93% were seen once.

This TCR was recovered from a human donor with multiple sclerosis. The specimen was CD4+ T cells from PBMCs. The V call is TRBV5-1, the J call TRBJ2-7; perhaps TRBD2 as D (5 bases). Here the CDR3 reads CASSLGPKGNPGLYEQYF. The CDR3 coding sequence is TGCGCCAGCAGCTTGGGGCCGAAGGGAAACCCCGGACTCTACGAGCAGTACTTC.